This is a list of T cell receptor beta chains from one sample in a study of identical twins. TCRdb processed the 5' RACE reads anew with MiXCR; each CDR3 protein has one entry. The sample shows some 900,000 distinct CDR3 sequences, around 12% of them seen only once. The same specimen was also included in a second study, on yellow fever vaccine responses in identical twins.

Sequenced material: PBMCs. The receptors come from a woman between 18 and 29 years old in good health. CDR3s include the opening cysteine and the closing phenylalanine or tryptophan. The order of the fields is clone size, V gene, J gene, D gene, CDR3 protein, CDR3 DNA. A D gene is named only where the DNA matches it firmly. Clone size is not always given. Where it is, it says once, few, many or a class for expanded clones.

abundance: -; v_gene: TRBV27; j_gene: TRBJ1-4; d_gene: -; CDR3aa: CASSPYGETNEKLFF; CDR3nt: TGTGCCAGCAGTCCATACGGGGAAACTAATGAAAAACTGTTTTTT
abundance: many; v_gene: TRBV29-1; j_gene: TRBJ2-5; d_gene: TRBD1; CDR3aa: CSVGQHPKETQYF; CDR3nt: TGCAGCGTGGGACAGCATCCTAAAGAGACCCAGTACTTC
abundance: few; v_gene: TRBV20-1; j_gene: TRBJ2-7; d_gene: TRBD2; CDR3aa: CSASTGTSGGYEQYF; CDR3nt: TGCAGTGCCTCAACCGGGACTAGCGGGGGCTACGAGCAGTACTTC
abundance: few; v_gene: TRBV3-1; j_gene: TRBJ2-2; d_gene: -; CDR3aa: CASSRGGGSNTGELFF; CDR3nt: TGTGCCAGCAGCCGCGGAGGAGGGTCGAACACCGGGGAGCTGTTTTTT
abundance: -; v_gene: TRBV4-1; j_gene: TRBJ2-3; d_gene: TRBD2; CDR3aa: CASSQTSGRADGDTQYF; CDR3nt: TGCGCCAGCAGCCAAACTAGCGGGAGGGCCGATGGAGATACGCAGTATTTT
abundance: -; v_gene: TRBV2; j_gene: TRBJ1-4; d_gene: -; CDR3aa: CASSLTPSTNEKLFF; CDR3nt: TGTGCCAGCAGCCTGACACCCTCAACTAATGAAAAACTGTTTTTT
abundance: few; v_gene: TRBV28; j_gene: TRBJ1-6; d_gene: -; CDR3aa: CASSLFSGTFNSPLHF; CDR3nt: TGTGCCAGCAGTTTATTTTCAGGAACCTTCAATTCACCCCTCCACTTT
abundance: -; v_gene: TRBV7-8; j_gene: TRBJ2-1; d_gene: -; CDR3aa: CASSRHYAGSNEQFF; CDR3nt: TGTGCCAGCAGCCGCCACTATGCGGGATCCAATGAGCAGTTCTTC
abundance: -; v_gene: TRBV12-3/TRBV12-4; j_gene: TRBJ1-5; d_gene: TRBD1; CDR3aa: CASSLSRDRGVQPQHF; CDR3nt: TGTGCCAGCAGTTTATCTCGGGACAGGGGTGTTCAGCCCCAGCATTTT
abundance: -; v_gene: TRBV29-1; j_gene: TRBJ2-2; d_gene: TRBD1; CDR3aa: CSVMGQGATGELFF; CDR3nt: TGCAGCGTTATGGGACAGGGGGCGACCGGGGAGCTGTTTTTT
abundance: few; v_gene: TRBV11-1; j_gene: TRBJ2-1; d_gene: TRBD2; CDR3aa: CASSPGTSGGGSYNEQFF; CDR3nt: TGTGCCAGCAGCCCAGGGACTAGCGGGGGAGGATCCTACAATGAGCAGTTCTTC
abundance: -; v_gene: TRBV20-1; j_gene: TRBJ2-1; d_gene: TRBD2; CDR3aa: CSASLAGVPNEQFF; CDR3nt: TGCAGTGCTAGCCTAGCGGGAGTTCCGAATGAGCAGTTCTTC
abundance: -; v_gene: TRBV28; j_gene: TRBJ1-1; d_gene: -; CDR3aa: CASSSPAGVNTEAFF; CDR3nt: TGTGCCAGCAGCTCCCCCGCAGGAGTGAACACTGAAGCTTTCTTT
abundance: many; v_gene: TRBV7-2; j_gene: TRBJ2-1; d_gene: -; CDR3aa: CASSLYQVRQFF; CDR3nt: TGTGCCAGCAGCTTATATCAGGTTAGGCAGTTCTTC
abundance: few; v_gene: TRBV20-1; j_gene: TRBJ2-1; d_gene: TRBD2; CDR3aa: CSVGGDASYNEQFF; CDR3nt: TGCAGTGTGGGGGGGGACGCATCCTACAATGAGCAGTTCTTC
abundance: -; v_gene: TRBV29-1; j_gene: TRBJ2-4; d_gene: TRBD2; CDR3aa: CSVRREGSKNIQYF; CDR3nt: TGCAGCGTTCGACGGGAGGGGTCCAAAAACATTCAGTACTTC
abundance: few; v_gene: TRBV3-1; j_gene: TRBJ1-1; d_gene: TRBD1; CDR3aa: CASSQVAGTGKTEAFF; CDR3nt: TGTGCCAGCAGCCAAGTGGCCGGGACAGGGAAGACTGAAGCTTTCTTT
abundance: -; v_gene: TRBV7-8; j_gene: TRBJ1-1; d_gene: TRBD1; CDR3aa: CASSLGGTGRDTEAFF; CDR3nt: TGTGCCAGCAGCCTAGGAGGGACAGGACGGGACACTGAAGCTTTCTTT
abundance: -; v_gene: TRBV10-1; j_gene: TRBJ2-1; d_gene: -; CDR3aa: CASSGSVGVGIYNEQFF; CDR3nt: TGCGCCAGCAGTGGGTCCGTAGGAGTGGGTATCTACAATGAGCAGTTCTTC
abundance: many; v_gene: TRBV24-1; j_gene: TRBJ1-2; d_gene: -; CDR3aa: CATPTMDGYTF; CDR3nt: TGTGCCACCCCAACGATGGATGGCTACACCTTC
abundance: many; v_gene: TRBV27; j_gene: TRBJ2-1; d_gene: TRBD2; CDR3aa: CASTTAAGGLYYNEQFF; CDR3nt: TGTGCCAGCACGACCGCAGCGGGAGGGTTGTACTACAATGAGCAGTTCTTC
abundance: few; v_gene: TRBV5-1; j_gene: TRBJ1-1; d_gene: TRBD1; CDR3aa: CASSPRGEKTEAFF; CDR3nt: TGCGCCAGCAGCCCCAGGGGGGAAAAAACTGAAGCTTTCTTT
abundance: many; v_gene: TRBV6-1; j_gene: TRBJ1-1; d_gene: TRBD1; CDR3aa: CASSVLDRGNTEAFF; CDR3nt: TGTGCCAGCAGTGTGTTGGACAGGGGGAACACTGAAGCTTTCTTT
abundance: few; v_gene: TRBV7-9; j_gene: TRBJ2-3; d_gene: -; CDR3aa: CASSLGGLWRDTQYF; CDR3nt: TGTGCCAGCAGCTTAGGGGGACTCTGGCGAGATACGCAGTATTTT
abundance: -; v_gene: TRBV23-1; j_gene: TRBJ2-3; d_gene: TRBD2; CDR3aa: CASSQSERGGHLKYF; CDR3nt: TGCGCCAGCAGTCAATCGGAGCGGGGGGGCCATCTGAAGTATTTT
abundance: few; v_gene: TRBV5-6; j_gene: TRBJ2-3; d_gene: TRBD2; CDR3aa: CASSFLTAGLAGIIDTDTQYF; CDR3nt: TGTGCCAGCAGCTTTCTGACCGCGGGACTAGCGGGGATAATAGACACAGATACGCAGTATTTT
abundance: many; v_gene: TRBV27; j_gene: TRBJ2-5; d_gene: TRBD2; CDR3aa: CASSLWGGGTQETQYF; CDR3nt: TGTGCCAGCAGTTTATGGGGCGGGGGGACCCAAGAGACCCAGTACTTC
abundance: few; v_gene: TRBV4-1; j_gene: TRBJ2-3; d_gene: -; CDR3aa: CASSQPGVSTDTQYF; CDR3nt: TGCGCCAGCAGCCAACCGGGGGTATCCACAGATACGCAGTATTTT
abundance: -; v_gene: TRBV20-1; j_gene: TRBJ2-3; d_gene: -; CDR3aa: CSASRGGSTDTQYF; CDR3nt: TGCAGTGCTTCCAGGGGGGGAAGCACAGATACGCAGTATTTT
abundance: few; v_gene: TRBV7-8; j_gene: TRBJ2-5; d_gene: -; CDR3aa: CASSLVWFETQYF; CDR3nt: TGTGCCAGCAGCTTAGTCTGGTTTGAGACCCAGTACTTC
abundance: -; v_gene: TRBV12-3/TRBV12-4; j_gene: TRBJ2-6; d_gene: -; CDR3aa: CASRDGGANVLTF; CDR3nt: TGTGCCAGCAGAGATGGTGGGGCCAACGTCCTGACTTTC
abundance: -; v_gene: TRBV15; j_gene: TRBJ2-7; d_gene: TRBD1; CDR3aa: CATSGRGTGNLLEQYF; CDR3nt: TGTGCCACCAGCGGTCGGGGGACAGGGAATCTCCTCGAGCAGTACTTC
abundance: -; v_gene: TRBV6-5; j_gene: TRBJ2-1; d_gene: TRBD2; CDR3aa: CASSYGSSGRGEQFF; CDR3nt: TGTGCCAGCAGTTACGGGTCTAGCGGGAGGGGTGAGCAGTTCTTC
abundance: few; v_gene: TRBV12-3/TRBV12-4; j_gene: TRBJ2-7; d_gene: TRBD2; CDR3aa: CASSAGLPRYEQYF; CDR3nt: TGTGCCAGCTCTGCGGGACTACCTCGCTACGAGCAGTACTTC
abundance: few; v_gene: TRBV11-2; j_gene: TRBJ2-5; d_gene: TRBD2; CDR3aa: CASREFKRERGETQYF; CDR3nt: TGTGCCAGCAGAGAGTTTAAGCGGGAGCGGGGGGAGACCCAGTACTTC
abundance: -; v_gene: TRBV5-1; j_gene: TRBJ2-2; d_gene: -; CDR3aa: CASSFRPGSETGELFF; CDR3nt: TGCGCCAGCAGCTTCCGTCCCGGGAGCGAAACCGGGGAGCTGTTTTTT
abundance: -; v_gene: TRBV7-8; j_gene: TRBJ2-2; d_gene: -; CDR3aa: CASSLDFGGSKAGELFF; CDR3nt: TGTGCCAGCAGCTTAGACTTTGGGGGCTCGAAGGCCGGGGAGCTGTTTTTT